A selection of T cell receptor beta chains follows, all from one sample in a study of OX40 agonist ivuxolimab in advanced cancers. Method: immunoSEQ multiplex PCR; TCRdb's copy keeps in-frame clones and lacks some. Altogether roughly 60,000 clones are present, around 90% being singletons, with the ten largest covering 0.77%. This specimen was CD4+ or CD8+ T cells sorted from blood, taken in a trial of the OX40 agonist ivuxolimab. These receptors were obtained from an adult with an advanced solid tumor such as melanoma, head and neck, liver or kidney cancer. Both conserved end residues are part of each CDR3. D genes are given only for firm matches. Expanded clones get a size class; other rows say once, few or many, or leave the size out.

J: TRBJ2-2; D: TRBD2; size: once; V: TRBV2; DNA: TGTGCCAGCAGTGACTTGGCGGGAGACCGCACCGGGGAGCTGTTTTTT; CDR3: CASSDLAGDRTGELFF
J: TRBJ2-7; D: .; size: few; V: TRBV6-1; DNA: TGTGCCAGCAGTGAAGCGATCACCCGGGGGTACGAGCAGTACTTC; CDR3: CASSEAITRGYEQYF
J: TRBJ2-7; D: .; size: .; V: TRBV18; DNA: TGTGCCAGCTCACCCTCCGCCTACGAGCAGTACTTC; CDR3: CASSPSAYEQYF
J: TRBJ2-7; D: TRBD2; size: .; V: TRBV5-1; DNA: TGCGCCAGCAGCCGGGGGGGAACCTACGAGCAGTACTTC; CDR3: CASSRGGTYEQYF
J: TRBJ1-5; D: .; size: .; V: TRBV4-3; DNA: TGCGCCAGCAGCCAAGATAGGAAAGGCAATCAGCCCCAGCATTTT; CDR3: CASSQDRKGNQPQHF
J: TRBJ2-7; D: .; size: .; V: TRBV28; DNA: TGTGCCAGCAACCAGGGGTTCCGATACGAGCAGTACTTC; CDR3: CASNQGFRYEQYF
J: TRBJ1-6; D: .; size: .; V: TRBV9; DNA: TGTGCCAGCAGCATTACCAGGGGTGGGGATTCACCCCTCCACTTT; CDR3: CASSITRGGDSPLHF
J: TRBJ2-5; D: TRBD2; size: .; V: TRBV11-2; DNA: TGTGCCAGCAGCTTCGGACTAGCGGGGGATCAAGAGACCCAGTACTTC; CDR3: CASSFGLAGDQETQYF
J: TRBJ1-2; D: TRBD1; size: .; V: TRBV5-1; DNA: TGCGCCAGCAGGTACGGACAGGGCGGAGGCTACACCTTC; CDR3: CASRYGQGGGYTF
J: TRBJ1-1; D: .; size: .; V: TRBV10-1; DNA: TGCGCCAGCAGTGAAAATTTGAACACTGAAGCTTTCTTT; CDR3: CASSENLNTEAFF
J: TRBJ1-3; D: .; size: .; V: TRBV30; DNA: TGTGCCTGGAGTGACCAAGGGGCTTTCTCTGGAAACACCATATATTTT; CDR3: CAWSDQGAFSGNTIYF
J: TRBJ2-2; D: .; size: once; V: TRBV5-4; DNA: TGTGCCAGCAGCTTGACTGGCAGGGAGGACACCGGGGAGCTGTTTTTT; CDR3: CASSLTGREDTGELFF
J: TRBJ2-1; D: TRBD1; size: .; V: TRBV5-6; DNA: TGTGCCAGCAGCTTTCCGGGACAGGGCCCCTTACTCACTTTCTTC; CDR3: CASSFPGQGPLLTFF
J: TRBJ2-7; D: .; size: .; V: TRBV30; DNA: TGTGCCTGGAGTGTAGGGGGCGAGCAGTACTTC; CDR3: CAWSVGGEQYF
J: TRBJ2-5; D: TRBD2; size: .; V: TRBV2; DNA: TGTGCCAGCACGGCGGGAGGCGGGGTCGGGACCCAGTACTTC; CDR3: CASTAGGGVGTQYF
J: TRBJ2-7; D: .; size: once; V: TRBV20-1; DNA: TGCAGTGCTAGACTAGCTTACGAGCAGTACTTC; CDR3: CSARLAYEQYF
J: TRBJ1-3; D: TRBD1; size: .; V: TRBV7-7; DNA: TGTGCTAGCAGCTTATGCACACAGGGGTACGGAAACACCATATATTTT; CDR3: CASSLCTQGYGNTIYF